These T cell receptor beta chains were read from a single sample in a study of blood T cell repertoires in COVID-19. The repertoire was sequenced with immunoSEQ multiplex PCR; TCRdb's copy has only in-frame clones and lacks some. The sample includes about 260,000 clones, about 87% of them seen just once. Sequenced input: peripheral blood. The source of these receptors is a human donor in a cohort sampled during active COVID-19. CDR3s include the opening cysteine and the closing phenylalanine or tryptophan. Fields, in order: CDR3 protein, CDR3 DNA, J gene, clone size, D gene, V gene. A D gene is named only where the DNA matches it firmly. The listing skips clone size in some rows; elsewhere it reads once, few, many or a size class.

CASSEADGEAGELFF,TGTGCCAGCAGTGAAGCGGACGGGGAGGCCGGGGAGCTGTTTTTT,TRBJ2-2,-,-,TRBV6-1
CASSLEQGVNTGELFF,TGTGCCAGCAGCTTAGAACAGGGAGTAAACACCGGGGAGCTGTTTTTT,TRBJ2-2,-,-,TRBV13
CASSLDSQPQHF,TGTGCCAGCAGCTTGGATAGTCAGCCCCAGCATTTT,TRBJ1-5,once,-,TRBV5-4
CASSRSGASNTQYF,TGCGCCAGCAGCCGGTCCGGAGCCTCTAATACGCAGTATTTT,TRBJ2-3,-,-,TRBV4-3
CASSPGLAGNTGELFF,TGTGCCAGCAGCCCGGGACTAGCGGGGAACACCGGGGAGCTGTTTTTT,TRBJ2-2,-,TRBD2,TRBV5-8
CATSRDLGVGYTF,TGTGCCACCAGCAGAGATTTAGGGGTAGGCTACACCTTC,TRBJ1-2,once,-,TRBV15
CASSQTGVLNEKLFF,TGTGCCAGCAGCCAAACAGGGGTCCTTAATGAAAAACTGTTTTTT,TRBJ1-4,-,TRBD1,TRBV3-1/TRBV3-2
CASSPAGGSLETQYF,TGTGCCAGCTCACCTGCAGGAGGGAGTCTAGAGACCCAGTACTTC,TRBJ2-5,-,-,TRBV18
CASSLYAGGIEQYF,TGTGCCAGCAGCTTGTACGCGGGAGGGATCGAGCAGTACTTC,TRBJ2-7,-,TRBD2,TRBV5-6
CASSYQDSYEQYF,TGTGCCAGCAGTTACCAGGACTCCTACGAGCAGTACTTC,TRBJ2-7,-,-,TRBV6-6
CASSLVTGGNTEAFF,TGTGCCAGCAGCTTAGTTACGGGGGGGAACACTGAAGCTTTCTTT,TRBJ1-1,few,-,TRBV7-2
CASSYRSGHTNTEAFF,TGTGCCAGCAGTTACCGTAGCGGGCACACGAACACTGAAGCTTTCTTT,TRBJ1-1,-,-,TRBV6-5
CASSILEARSSGANVLTF,TGTGCCAGTAGTATCCTGGAGGCACGGTCCTCTGGGGCCAACGTCCTGACTTTC,TRBJ2-6,-,-,TRBV19
CASSPTSGYNEQFF,TGTGCCAGCAGCCCGACTAGCGGGTACAATGAGCAGTTCTTC,TRBJ2-1,-,TRBD2,TRBV7-2
CASSIDDRGRTDTQYF,TGTGCCAGTAGTATAGATGACAGGGGACGCACAGATACGCAGTATTTT,TRBJ2-3,-,TRBD1,TRBV19
CASSEDRWSNQPQHF,TGTGCCAGCAGTGAAGACAGGTGGAGCAATCAGCCCCAGCATTTT,TRBJ1-5,-,-,TRBV6-1
CASSLKPQGMNTGELFF,TGTGCCAGCAGTTTAAAGCCTCAGGGAATGAACACCGGGGAGCTGTTTTTT,TRBJ2-2,-,-,TRBV27
CASILGVGGSYEQYF,TGTGCCAGCATTCTAGGGGTGGGAGGCTCCTACGAGCAGTACTTC,TRBJ2-7,-,-,TRBV6-5
CASSRQDNQPQHF,TGTGCCAGCTCTCGACAGGATAATCAGCCCCAGCATTTT,TRBJ1-5,-,-,TRBV18
CASSLTSGPEGGYTF,TGTGCCAGCAGTTTAACATCCGGGCCCGAGGGTGGCTACACCTTC,TRBJ1-2,-,-,TRBV27
CASSPRRTVQETQYF,TGCGCCAGCAGTCCTAGGCGGACAGTTCAAGAGACCCAGTACTTC,TRBJ2-5,-,-,TRBV23-1
CASSQVRGYEQYF,TGCGCCAGCAGCCAAGTTCGGGGCTACGAGCAGTACTTC,TRBJ2-7,-,-,TRBV4-3
CASRRTGGRDTEAFF,TGTGCCAGCAGACGCACAGGGGGAAGAGACACTGAAGCTTTCTTT,TRBJ1-1,-,TRBD1,TRBV6-5
CASRLQGTDSPLHF,TGTGCCAGCAGGCTCCAGGGGACGGATTCACCCCTCCACTTT,TRBJ1-6,-,-,TRBV13
CASSGTGLSDNEKLFF,TGTGCCAGTAGTGGGACAGGGTTGTCCGATAATGAAAAACTGTTTTTT,TRBJ1-4,-,TRBD1,TRBV19
CASSQDRGWKPQHF,TGCGCCAGCAGCCAAGATCGGGGTTGGAAGCCCCAGCATTTT,TRBJ1-5,-,-,TRBV4-3
CASNSVEGYTF,TGTGCCAGCAACTCCGTGGAGGGCTACACCTTC,TRBJ1-2,once,-,TRBV9
CASGTRVAGANVLTF,TGTGCCAGCGGTACTAGGGTAGCCGGGGCCAACGTCCTGACTTTC,TRBJ2-6,-,-,TRBV6-5
CASSQVQGQSNQPQHF,TGCGCCAGCAGCCAAGTGCAGGGTCAGAGCAATCAGCCCCAGCATTTT,TRBJ1-5,-,-,TRBV4-1
CASSPVNGLAGGGDEQYF,TGTGCCAGCAGCCCAGTGAATGGACTAGCGGGGGGTGGGGACGAGCAGTACTTC,TRBJ2-7,-,TRBD2,TRBV5-6
CASSVERGGTDTQYF,TGTGCCAGCAGCGTAGAACGGGGGGGCACAGATACGCAGTATTTT,TRBJ2-3,-,TRBD2,TRBV9
CASSPNAGKVNTEAFF,TGTGCCAGCAGCCCCAACGCGGGCAAAGTGAACACTGAAGCTTTCTTT,TRBJ1-1,-,-,TRBV7-3
CSAETAYGYTF,TGCAGTGCCGAGACAGCCTATGGCTACACCTTC,TRBJ1-2,-,-,TRBV20-1
CASSLGGAGANVLTF,TGTGCCAGCAGTTTGGGGGGGGCTGGGGCCAACGTCCTGACTTTC,TRBJ2-6,-,TRBD2,TRBV28